This T cell receptor beta chain was documented in a study of early T cells in non-severe SARS-CoV-2 infection. Broader study findings: The matching step, a VDJdb search, favored anti-spike CD8 responses and missed private and CD4 specificities.

After removal of 4 bases from V and 4 bases from J, the junction contained 5 bases not matched to a gene. Germline V gives CDR1 SGHRS, CDR2 YFSETQ. This CDR3 has 15 amino acids. Notes on this clonotype: What it binds is not known.

TCRdb called the 5' RACE reads again in MiXCR, with one record for every CDR3 protein. This sample has tens of thousands of distinct CDR3 sequences, with around 5.2% found just once. The sequenced sample was whole blood. The chain couples TRBV5-1 to TRBJ2-3, with 11 bases fitting TRBD1. The receptor comes from an adult who was a healthcare worker with PCR-confirmed SARS-CoV-2 infection or an uninfected control (not recorded which). The CDR3 spells CASSPGQGAADTQYF. CDR3 nucleotide sequence: TGCGCCAGCAGCCCCGGACAGGGGGCGGCAGATACGCAGTATTTT.